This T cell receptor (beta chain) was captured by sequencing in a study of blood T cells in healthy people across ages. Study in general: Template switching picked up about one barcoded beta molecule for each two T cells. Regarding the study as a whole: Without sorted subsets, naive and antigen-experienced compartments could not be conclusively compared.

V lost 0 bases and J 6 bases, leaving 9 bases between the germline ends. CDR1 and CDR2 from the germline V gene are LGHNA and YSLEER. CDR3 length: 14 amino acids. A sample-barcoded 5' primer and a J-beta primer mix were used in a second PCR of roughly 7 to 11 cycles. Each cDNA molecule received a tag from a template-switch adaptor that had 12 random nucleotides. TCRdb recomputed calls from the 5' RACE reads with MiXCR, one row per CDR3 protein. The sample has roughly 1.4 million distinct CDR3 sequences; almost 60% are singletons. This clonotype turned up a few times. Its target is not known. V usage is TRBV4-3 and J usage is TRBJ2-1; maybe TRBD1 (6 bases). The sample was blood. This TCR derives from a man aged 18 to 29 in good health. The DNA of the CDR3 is TGCGCCAGCAGCCAAGATTCAGGGGTCAATGAGCAGTTCTTC. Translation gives CASSQDSGVNEQFF.